This passage covers 21 T cell receptor beta chains from one sample sequenced in a study of T cell responses to AZD1222 COVID-19 vaccine (dated by TCRdb to the early 2020s). The library was produced with the immunoSEQ multiplex PCR assay. The source is immuneACCESS, and TCRdb retained only in-frame sequences with V and J called. Part of the clones is not carried over; for the studies checked, unresolved V genes explain less than half of this, and the remainder is unexplained. The sample table records about 130,000 clones; roughly 90% of these occur just once. The ten biggest clones cover roughly 2% of the sample. What this sample's time point label stands for: baseline before first vaccination. The input for sequencing was peripheral blood, taken on day 0 of AZD1222 vaccination. These receptors were collected from an adult in good health.

The V gene is TRBV6-5, the J gene TRBJ2-2; D gene ambiguous. Germline V gives CDR1 MNHEY, CDR2 SVGAGI. This CDR3 contains 14 residues. Trimming removed 8 bases at V and 3 bases at J, with 13 bases between. The CDR3 DNA reads TGTGCCAGCCTCTTCGGGTGGGACACCGGGGAGCTGTTTTTT. This translates into CASLFGWDTGELFF.

The rearrangement uses TRBV9 and TRBJ2-6; D is undetermined. Looked up from germline, CDR1 is SGDLS and CDR2 is YYNGEE. V dropped 4 bases and J dropped 0 bases, with 5 bases sitting between them. CDR3 length equals 14 residues. This CDR3 is CASSLSSGANVLTF. In DNA form, the CDR3 reads TGTGCCAGCAGCTTAAGCTCTGGGGCCAACGTCCTGACTTTC.

The J gene is TRBJ1-1, the V gene TRBV7-9; D uncertain. The CDR3 is made up of 14 amino acids. Trimming removed 1 base at V and 3 bases at J, with 9 bases between. Germline lookup yields CDR1 SEHNR and CDR2 FQNEAQ (reference sequence). In nucleotides, the CDR3 is TGTGCCAGCAGCTTAGTACGCGGGGACACTGAAGCTTTCTTT. Protein sequence: CASSLVRGDTEAFF. The full variable domain, in which reference TRBV7-9 and TRBJ1-1 provide the parts outside the CDR3, is DTGVSQNPRHKITKRGQNVTFRCDPISEHNRLYWYRQTLGQGPEFLTYFQNEAQLEKSRLLSDRFSAERPKGSFSTLEIQRTEQGDSAMYLCASSLVRGDTEAFFGQGTRLTVV.

This clone was recorded once. The rearrangement links TRBV24-1 to TRBJ2-6; D not resolved. Germline V gives CDR1 KGHDR, CDR2 SFDVKD. This CDR3 region has 13 residues. V shed 5 bases and J shed 0 bases, with 1 base lying between them. DNA for the CDR3: TGTGCCACCAGTGCCTCTGGGGCCAACGTCCTGACTTTC. This codes for CATSASGANVLTF.

The rearrangement uses TRBV6-1 and TRBJ1-5; no clear D. The germline V and J ends were trimmed by 2 bases and 4 bases, with 9 bases remaining between them. The germline CDR1 and CDR2 sequences are MNHNS and SASEGT. The CDR3 is 14 residues long. CDR3: CASSELLGNQPQHF. The CDR3 DNA is TGTGCCAGCAGTGAACTCTTAGGGAATCAGCCCCAGCATTTT.

This clone has a single count. The chain has TRBV6-6 and TRBJ1-6; TRBD1 matches 9 bases. Losses at the gene ends were 6 bases for V and 8 bases for J; bases not matched to a gene: 14. Germline V CDR1 and CDR2: MNHNY, SVGAGI (reference sequence). CDR3 length equals 17 residues. The CDR3 reads CASSRSRSRDRDSPLHF. The CDR3 bases are TGTGCCAGCAGCCGATCTCGGTCCCGGGACAGGGATTCACCCCTCCACTTT.

The CDR3 loop is CASSTYVDGEKLFF. The CDR3 nucleotides read TGTGCCAGTAGTACATACGTCGACGGTGAAAAACTGTTTTTT. V gene TRBV19 combines with J gene TRBJ1-4; D is undetermined. With 4 bases removed from V and 7 bases from J, the gap between germline ends came to 13 bases. Per germline, CDR1 LNHDA and CDR2 SQIVND (reference sequence). The CDR3 has 14 residues. The entire variable domain, with the rest obtained from reference TRBV19 and TRBJ1-4, is as follows: DGGITQSPKYLFRKEGQNVTLSCEQNLNHDAMYWYRQDPGQGLRLIYYSQIVNDFQKGDIAEGYSVSREKKESFPLTVTSAQKNPTAFYLCASSTYVDGEKLFFGSGTQLSVL.

The chain recombines TRBV19 with TRBJ2-2; a possible D gene is TRBD2 (5 bases). V was shortened by 3 bases and J by 4 bases, with 12 bases between the two germline ends. Looked up from germline, CDR1 is LNHDA and CDR2 is SQIVND (reference sequence). This CDR3 contains 15 residues. DNA of the CDR3: TGTGCCAGTAGTATGCTAGCCCGTAGCACCGGGGAGCTGTTTTTT. Residues: CASSMLARSTGELFF.

The rearrangement links TRBV5-1 to TRBJ2-7; D may be TRBD1 (6 bases). Trimming stripped 4 bases from V and 2 bases from J, with 16 bases between. The CDR3 length is 15 residues. Germline CDR1 SGHRS, CDR2 YFSETQ. The CDR3 DNA sequence: TGCGCCAGCAGCGTGAACCTACAGGGACCCTACGAGCAGTACTTC. Its translation: CASSVNLQGPYEQYF.

The J gene is TRBJ1-3, the V gene TRBV5-4; D gene ambiguous. Trimming took 4 bases from V and 2 from J, leaving 10 bases between them. This CDR3 has 14 amino acids. Looked up from germline, CDR1 is SGHNT and CDR2 is YYREEE (reference sequence). Here the CDR3 DNA reads TGTGCCAGCAGCAATCAGAGGGCTGGAAACACCATATATTTT. Protein sequence: CASSNQRAGNTIYF.

The rearrangement links TRBV25-1 to TRBJ1-1, with D possibly TRBD1 on 5 matching bases. Germline CDR1 reads MGHDK; CDR2 reads SYGVNS. This CDR3 is built from 15 residues. V dropped 0 bases and J dropped 2 bases, with 10 bases sitting between them. This chain's CDR3 is CASSEYRDGNTEAFF. DNA of the CDR3: TGTGCCAGCAGTGAATACAGGGACGGAAACACTGAAGCTTTCTTT.

The CDR3 bases are TGTGCCAGCAGCTTATACGGGACAGGGTCTGGTGAGCAGTACTTC. Its translation is CASSLYGTGSGEQYF. The rearrangement uses TRBV7-9 and TRBJ2-7; 9 nucleotides align to TRBD1. The CDR3 is 15 residues long. CDR1 and CDR2 (germline): SEHNR, FQNEAQ (reference sequence). Losses at the gene ends were 2 bases for V and 7 bases for J; bases not matched to a gene: 9.

This clone has only one observation. The chain uses TRBV5-1 and TRBJ1-6, with a possible D match to TRBD1 (6 bases). The V end was cut by 3 bases, the J end by 10 bases, with 17 bases between. Germline V CDR1 and CDR2: SGHRS, YFSETQ. The CDR3 covers 15 residues. CDR3 bases: TGCGCCAGCAGCTCGGACGGACAGTATGGGTCACCCCTCCACTTT. Amino acid sequence: CASSSDGQYGSPLHF.

The J gene is TRBJ2-3, the V gene TRBV30; 8 bases line up with TRBD1. Losses at the gene ends were 2 bases for V and 1 base for J; bases not matched to a gene: 5. CDR1 is GTSNPN and CDR2 is SVGIG in the germline V gene (reference sequence). This CDR3 comprises 15 residues. Here the CDR3 DNA reads TGTGCCTGGAGTCCCGGGACAGGAGGCACAGATACGCAGTATTTT. This gives the protein CAWSPGTGGTDTQYF.

The chain joins TRBV5-6 to TRBJ1-3; TRBD1 matches 8 bases. The V gene's germline CDR1 is SGHDT and CDR2 YYEEEE. The CDR3 runs to 15 residues. J was trimmed by 0 bases and V by 2 bases; bases with no gene match: 1. The CDR3 bases are TGTGCCAGCAGCTTACAGGGGGTCTCTGGAAACACCATATATTTT. Translation gives CASSLQGVSGNTIYF.

The chain carries TRBV5-5 and TRBJ2-1; the match to TRBD2 covers 12 bases. This CDR3 is built from 18 residues. V lost 4 bases to trimming and J lost 1 base; unmatched junction nucleotides: 9. Per the germline V gene, CDR1 is SGHKS and CDR2 is YYEKEE (reference sequence). The CDR3, as DNA: TGTGCCAGCAGCATACGGACTAGCGGGACAAAATCCTACAATGAGCAGTTCTTC. This encodes CASSIRTSGTKSYNEQFF.

The V call is TRBV28, the J call TRBJ1-4; tentatively, D is TRBD1 (5 bases). CDR1 is MDHEN, CDR2 SYDVKM, per germline. V lost 7 bases and J lost 5, with 11 bases in between. The CDR3 is 13 residues long. CDR3 nucleotides: TGTGCCAGCATGGGGCAGGGAAATGAAAAACTGTTTTTT. This encodes CASMGQGNEKLFF.

The gene calls are TRBV14 and TRBJ2-5, with TRBD2 matching 9 bases. The junction had 4 bases not matched to a gene; V was cut back by 5 bases and J by 0 bases. The CDR3 spans 15 residues. The V gene's germline CDR1 is SGHDN and CDR2 FVKESK. The CDR3 loop reads CASSLAGEYQETQYF. CDR3 DNA sequence: TGTGCCAGCAGCTTAGCGGGAGAGTACCAAGAGACCCAGTACTTC.

CDR3 nucleotides: TGTGCCAGCCGCCTCGCGGTGGTAAACACTGAAGCTTTCTTT. Residues: CASRLAVVNTEAFF. The chain carries TRBV6-2 or TRBV6-3 and TRBJ1-1; no definite D call. Deletions cut 8 bases from V and 2 bases from J, with 15 bases between. The germline V gene encodes CDR1 MNHEY and CDR2 SVGEGT. The CDR3 covers 14 residues.

V gene TRBV4-3 combines with J gene TRBJ1-2, with TRBD1 matching 8 bases. Germline lookup yields CDR1 LGHNA and CDR2 YSLEER. This CDR3 region has 15 residues. V shed 0 bases and J 4 bases; nucleotides not matched to a gene: 4. CDR3 DNA sequence: TGCGCCAGCAGCCAAGACAGGGGGCGGGTCTATGGCTACACCTTC. It yields the protein CASSQDRGRVYGYTF.

This clone is a singleton in its sample. This rearrangement joins TRBV2 to TRBJ1-3; D is uncertain. This CDR3 is built from 10 residues. The germline CDR1 and CDR2 sequences are SNHLY and FYNNEI. V dropped 11 bases and J dropped 2 bases, with 4 bases sitting between them. CDR3 sequence: CAGAGNTIYF. The CDR3 region has the DNA TGTGCCGGGGCTGGAAACACCATATATTTT.